The 2 T cell receptor beta chains below come from one sample, sequenced in a study of CD8 T cells in ankylosing spondylitis. TCRdb called the 5' RACE reads again in MiXCR, with one record for every CDR3 protein. This sample has around 130,000 distinct CDR3 sequences, with around 9.3% found just once. The source material was blood, either unsorted or a sorted T cell fraction (not recorded which). These receptors were taken from a male donor with ankylosing spondylitis or in good health (not recorded which).

This clonotype was counted ten times or more. The CDR3 loop reads CAISESIGENTEAFF. The CDR3 nucleotides are TGTGCCATCAGTGAGTCGATAGGGGAGAACACTGAAGCTTTCTTT. The chain employs TRBV10-3 and TRBJ1-1, with TRBD1 as a possible D gene (5 bases). The V end was cut by 0 bases, the J end by 1 base, with 9 bases between. Germline-derived CDR1 and CDR2 are ENHRY and SYGVKD. The CDR3 contains 15 residues.

This clonotype was seen ten or more times. CDR3 bases: TGTGCCAGCAGTTTTCCTAGCGGGAGATACGAGCAGTACTTC. Its translation: CASSFPSGRYEQYF. The chain joins TRBV12-3 or TRBV12-4 to TRBJ2-7; TRBD2 matches 10 bases. The V and J ends lost 3 bases and 4 bases, in that order; junction bases with no gene match: 3. The CDR3 is 14 residues long.